This TCR beta chain was sequenced for a study of blood T cell repertoires in COVID-19. Overall study context: Sites in the United States, Italy and Spain provided acute and convalescent COVID-19 samples.

In assigning cohorts, the study relied on participant-reported clinical history. It was within 2 weeks before study entry that exposed participants met a COVID-19 case. Original methodology: The authors estimated nucleated cell counts from reference gene primer amplification. The method was immunoSEQ multiplex PCR; TCRdb's version includes in-frame clones alone and lacks a portion of them. The V and J calls and clone size come from that table; D and trimming were worked out from the DNA. The table includes 280,000 or so clones, roughly 89% detected once. Germline V CDR1 and CDR2: SGHKS, YYEKEE (reference sequence). There are 15 residues in the CDR3. The V end was cut by 0 bases, the J end by 7 bases, with 14 bases between.

This sequence originates from a woman aged 50 to 65 who had been exposed to COVID-19. Sequences were obtained from PBMCs or T cells enriched from blood (not recorded which). J is TRBJ1-5 and V is TRBV5-5; D is perhaps TRBD1 (6 bases). Here the CDR3 DNA reads TGTGCCAGCAGCTTGGAGGGGGTTCGTGGACAGCCCCAGCATTTT. Protein sequence: CASSLEGVRGQPQHF.